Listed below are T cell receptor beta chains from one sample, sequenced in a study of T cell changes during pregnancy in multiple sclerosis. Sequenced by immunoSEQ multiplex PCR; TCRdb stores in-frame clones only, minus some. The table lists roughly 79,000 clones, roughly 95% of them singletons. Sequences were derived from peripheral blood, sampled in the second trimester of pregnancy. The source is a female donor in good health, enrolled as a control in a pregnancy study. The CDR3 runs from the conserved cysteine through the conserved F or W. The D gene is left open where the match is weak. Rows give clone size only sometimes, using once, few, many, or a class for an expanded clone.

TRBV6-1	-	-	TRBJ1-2	CASSEARDGYGYTF	TGTGCCAGCAGTGAAGCGCGGGACGGCTATGGCTACACCTTC
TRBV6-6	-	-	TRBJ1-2	CASQEPRGGFGSGYTF	TGTGCCAGCCAAGAGCCCAGGGGAGGGTTCGGGTCTGGCTACACCTTC
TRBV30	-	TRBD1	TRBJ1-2	CAWSSGTGGDHGYTF	TGTGCCTGGAGCTCCGGGACAGGGGGCGACCATGGCTACACCTTC
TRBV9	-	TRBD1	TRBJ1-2	CASSADRGRDYGYTF	TGTGCCAGCAGCGCTGACAGGGGGAGAGACTATGGCTACACCTTC
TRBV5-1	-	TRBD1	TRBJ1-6	CASSLGFRGNSPLHF	TGCGCCAGCAGCTTGGGGTTCAGGGGGAATTCACCCCTCCACTTT
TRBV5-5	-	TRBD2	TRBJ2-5	CASSLDLGTSGGQETQYF	TGTGCCAGCAGCTTGGACCTCGGGACTAGCGGGGGGCAAGAGACCCAGTACTTC
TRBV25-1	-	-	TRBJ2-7	CASSSRRGKPHEQYF	TGTGCCAGCAGTTCCCGTCGGGGGAAACCCCACGAGCAGTACTTC
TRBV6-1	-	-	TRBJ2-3	CASSAGGLADTQYF	TGTGCCAGCAGTGCAGGGGGGTTGGCAGATACGCAGTATTTT
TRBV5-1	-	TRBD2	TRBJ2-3	CASSLRAGGSTDTQYF	TGCGCCAGCAGCTTGAGAGCGGGGGGGAGCACAGATACGCAGTATTTT
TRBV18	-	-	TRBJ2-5	CASSSILAYQETQYF	TGTGCCAGCTCATCGATTCTAGCGTACCAAGAGACCCAGTACTTC
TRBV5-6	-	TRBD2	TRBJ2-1	CASSLVASGRNEQFF	TGTGCCAGCAGCTTGGTAGCTAGCGGACGCAATGAGCAGTTCTTC
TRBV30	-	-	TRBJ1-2	CAWSGGYGYTF	TGTGCCTGGAGCGGGGGGTATGGCTACACCTTC
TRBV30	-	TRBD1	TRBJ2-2	CAWSPRDRGSGELFF	TGTGCCTGGAGTCCTAGGGACAGGGGGTCCGGGGAGCTGTTTTTT
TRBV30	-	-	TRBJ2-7	CAWSRRGSYEQYF	TGTGCCTGGAGTCGCCGGGGCTCCTACGAGCAGTACTTC
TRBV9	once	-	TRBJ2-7	CASSVASGVSYEQYF	TGTGCCAGCAGCGTAGCCTCAGGGGTCTCCTACGAGCAGTACTTC
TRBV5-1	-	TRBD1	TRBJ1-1	CASSTTGDTEAFF	TGCGCCAGCAGCACCACAGGGGACACTGAAGCTTTCTTT
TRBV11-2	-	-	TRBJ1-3	CASSTMGAGVGNTIYF	TGTGCCAGCAGCACCATGGGGGCAGGGGTCGGAAACACCATATATTTT
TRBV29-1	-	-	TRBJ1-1	CSAHSTGSNTEAFF	TGCAGCGCCCACTCAACAGGGAGTAACACTGAAGCTTTCTTT
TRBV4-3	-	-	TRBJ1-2	CASSQDLAGPNYGYTF	TGCGCCAGCAGCCAAGATTTGGCAGGCCCTAACTATGGCTACACCTTC
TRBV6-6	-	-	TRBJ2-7	CASSYRTVIKFYEQYF	TGTGCCAGCAGTTACCGGACTGTGATTAAATTCTACGAGCAGTACTTC
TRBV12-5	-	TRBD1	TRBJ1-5	CASGTGGDQPQHF	TGTGCTAGTGGCACAGGGGGAGATCAGCCCCAGCATTTT
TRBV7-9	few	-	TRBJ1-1	CASRLDSTEAFF	TGTGCCAGCAGACTTGACAGCACTGAAGCTTTCTTT
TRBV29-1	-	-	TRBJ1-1	CSVETTVNTEAFF	TGCAGCGTTGAAACCACAGTGAACACTGAAGCTTTCTTT
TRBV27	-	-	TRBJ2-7	CATGSYEQYF	TGTGCCACCGGCTCCTACGAGCAGTACTTC
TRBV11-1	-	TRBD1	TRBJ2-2	CASSLRTGANTGELFF	TGTGCCAGCAGCTTAAGGACAGGGGCGAACACCGGGGAGCTGTTTTTT
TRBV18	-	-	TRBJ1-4	CASSPPRMAETNEKLFF	TGTGCCAGCTCACCACCGCGGATGGCAGAAACTAATGAAAAACTGTTTTTT
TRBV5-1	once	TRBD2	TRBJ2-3	CASSWGTSGGIDTQYF	TGCGCCAGCAGCTGGGGTACTAGCGGGGGGATAGATACGCAGTATTTT